One sample yielded the 4 T cell receptor beta chains listed below, sequenced in a study of blood T cells in healthy people across ages. A second PCR of 7 to 11 cycles used a sample-barcoded 5' primer and a J-beta primer mix. Using its own MiXCR run on the 5' RACE reads, TCRdb lists one record per CDR3 protein. The table has some 1.4 million distinct CDR3 sequences, 35% to 45% seen once. Sequenced material: blood. The source of these receptors is a woman aged 18 to 35 in good health.

The chain uses TRBV5-1 and TRBJ2-5; D gene uncertain. This CDR3 is built from 14 residues. The V and J ends lost 0 bases and 7 bases respectively, with 13 bases between them. Per germline, CDR1 SGHRS and CDR2 YFSETQ. The CDR3 region is CASSLAKTTGTQYF. CDR3 in DNA: TGCGCCAGCAGCTTGGCCAAAACAACGGGGACCCAGTACTTC.

This chain connects TRBV12-3 or TRBV12-4 to TRBJ1-1, with unresolved D. The CDR3 runs 12 residues. The V gene lost 9 bases and the J gene lost 6 bases, with 14 bases spanning the gap. This CDR3 reads CASRLRVAEAFF. The DNA for the CDR3 is TGTGCCAGTAGATTGAGGGTCGCTGAAGCTTTCTTT.

This chain links TRBV20-1 with TRBJ2-5; D ambiguous. The CDR3 is made up of 12 amino acids. V gave up 3 bases and J gave up 11 bases, with 16 bases separating them. The germline gives CDR1 DFQATT, CDR2 SNEGSKA (reference sequence). The chain's CDR3 is CSASENFNEQYF. CDR3 nucleotides: TGCAGTGCTAGTGAGAACTTCAATGAGCAGTACTTC.

J is TRBJ2-1 and V is TRBV20-1, with 12 bases identical to TRBD2. The CDR3 runs 14 residues. V was pared by 2 bases and J by 9 bases, with 5 bases of the junction left unmatched. CDR1 is DFQATT and CDR2 is SNEGSKA in the germline V gene (reference sequence). The CDR3 loop is CSARPSGGAGEQFF. In nucleotides, the CDR3 is TGCAGTGCTAGACCTAGCGGGGGGGCGGGTGAGCAGTTCTTC.